Listed below are T cell receptor beta chains from one sample, sequenced in a study of CDR3 diversity in severe acne. TCRdb used MiXCR to reprocess the PCR reads, holding one entry per CDR3 protein. The sample holds fewer than 90,000 distinct CDR3 sequences; about 49% are singletons and the top ten take around a tenth. Sequenced input: blood. The receptor set was obtained from a male donor with severe acne vulgaris. The conserved cysteine and the conserved F or W are not part of the CDR3 here. D genes are given only for firm matches. Size tells how often a clone was seen (once, few, many) or the class of an expanded clone, and some rows leave it out.

D: .; size: many; V: TRBV6-5; J: TRBJ2-7; CDR3: ASSYSDRLSYEQY
D: .; size: .; V: TRBV25-1; J: TRBJ1-3; CDR3: ASRAGNTIY
D: .; size: .; V: TRBV24-1; J: TRBJ2-5; CDR3: ATSDGGRGQETQY
D: .; size: few; V: TRBV13; J: TRBJ2-7; CDR3: ASSSRDKTYEQY
D: .; size: .; V: TRBV10-2; J: TRBJ2-2; CDR3: ASGMSAGELF
D: TRBD2; size: few; V: TRBV20-1; J: TRBJ2-1; CDR3: SATKGTSGRANEQF
D: TRBD2; size: .; V: TRBV11-2; J: TRBJ2-7; CDR3: ASRLAGGDEQY
D: .; size: .; V: TRBV11-2; J: TRBJ2-7; CDR3: ASSLSNHYEQY
D: .; size: few; V: TRBV7-9; J: TRBJ2-1; CDR3: ASSLAGTLNEQF
D: .; size: few; V: TRBV6-1; J: TRBJ2-3; CDR3: ASSNREEADTQY
D: .; size: .; V: TRBV4-1; J: TRBJ2-7; CDR3: ASSQLAPSSYEQH
D: .; size: .; V: TRBV29-1; J: TRBJ2-3; CDR3: SVEAMGQSTDTQY
D: TRBD2; size: few; V: TRBV14; J: TRBJ2-5; CDR3: ASSRWQGLREAQY
D: TRBD1; size: many; V: TRBV7-2; J: TRBJ1-1; CDR3: ASSFGGTGIMNTEAF
D: TRBD1; size: few; V: TRBV29-1; J: TRBJ2-5; CDR3: SVPTGVYQETQY
D: .; size: .; V: TRBV9; J: TRBJ2-6; CDR3: ASSVWGSGANVLT
D: TRBD2; size: many; V: TRBV10-2; J: TRBJ2-1; CDR3: ASRARTSFDEQF
D: .; size: .; V: TRBV7-9; J: TRBJ2-5; CDR3: ASSSGTRQRETQY
D: .; size: many; V: TRBV14; J: TRBJ2-1; CDR3: ASSQVPVAAQF
D: .; size: once; V: TRBV20-1; J: TRBJ2-7; CDR3: SVTEPGSYEQY
D: TRBD1; size: many; V: TRBV10-3; J: TRBJ2-2; CDR3: AISFGQGVTGELF
D: .; size: many; V: TRBV12-3/TRBV12-4; J: TRBJ1-1; CDR3: ASSLAGKNTEAF
D: .; size: .; V: TRBV9; J: TRBJ2-5; CDR3: ASSVEFGRDQETQY
D: .; size: .; V: TRBV10-3; J: TRBJ2-5; CDR3: AISEPLGGQETQY
D: .; size: many; V: TRBV25-1; J: TRBJ1-1; CDR3: ASTAGSDTEAF